The 7 T cell receptor beta chains below all came from one sample that was sequenced in a study of graft-versus-host responses after intestinal transplantation. The protocol was immunoSEQ multiplex PCR, while the TCRdb copy is restricted to in-frame clones and leaves out a portion. This table has tens of thousands of clones, 91% appearing once. Their recognized antigens are unknown. This sample comprised unstimulated CD8+ T cells sorted from spleen or lymph node cells, obtained before intestinal transplant. The source of these receptors is a human donor who received an intestinal transplant.

The chain employs TRBV5-6 and TRBJ2-2; 7 bases agree with TRBD1. The germline V gene encodes CDR1 SGHDT and CDR2 YYEEEE. The CDR3 is made up of 15 amino acids. The V gene end was trimmed by 4 bases and the J gene end by 1 base; junction bases not matched to a gene: 4. DNA for the CDR3: TGTGCCAGCAGCCCGGGACAGAAGAACACCGGGGAGCTGTTTTTT. Translation gives CASSPGQKNTGELFF.

This chain joins TRBV28 and TRBJ1-1, with 8 positions matching TRBD1. This CDR3 region has 16 residues. CDR1 and CDR2 (germline): MDHEN, SYDVKM. With 2 bases clipped from V and 7 bases from J, the junction kept 12 bases outside the gene matches. This CDR3 is CASSLRRQGNLIEAFF. The CDR3, as DNA: TGTGCCAGCAGTTTAAGAAGACAGGGGAATCTCATTGAAGCTTTCTTT.

J is TRBJ2-7 and V is TRBV5-1; 7 positions agree with TRBD2. J gave up 0 bases and V 1 base, and 4 bases lay outside the gene matches. This CDR3 has 15 residues. The germline CDR1 and CDR2 sequences are SGHRS and YFSETQ. CDR3 residues: CASSLWSGGSYEQYF. CDR3 nucleotides: TGCGCCAGCAGCTTGTGGTCGGGAGGCTCCTACGAGCAGTACTTC.

The chain joins TRBV15 to TRBJ1-4; 7 bases fit TRBD1. V was pared by 9 bases and J by 6 bases, with 4 bases of the junction left unmatched. CDR3 size: 12 residues. CDR1 is LNHNV, CDR2 YYDKDF, per germline (reference sequence). CDR3 DNA sequence: TGTGCCACTCAAGGACAGGATGAAAAACTGTTTTTT. It is translated as CATQGQDEKLFF.

The CDR3 loop is CASSLRRNTGELFF. Written as DNA, the CDR3 is TGTGCCAGCAGCTTACGTAGGAACACCGGGGAGCTGTTTTTT. The chain links TRBV13 to TRBJ2-2; D not resolved. Trimming removed 2 bases from V and 1 base from J, with 5 bases in between. In germline, CDR1 is PRHDT, CDR2 FYEKMQ (reference sequence). The CDR3 length is 14 residues.

This clone was counted once. Sequence at one end of the junction differs from germline and may be a read error. This rearrangement joins TRBV5-1 to TRBJ2-5; D might be TRBD1 (5 bases). In germline, CDR1 is SGHRS, CDR2 YFSETQ. There are 11 residues in the CDR3. The CDR3: CASSGQGTQYF. CDR3 DNA: TGCGCCAGCAGCGGACAAGGGACCCAGTACTTC.

The sample holds one count of this clone. J is TRBJ1-1 and V is TRBV19, with D unresolved. V lost 2 bases to trimming and J lost 2 bases, with 12 bases between them. The CDR3 is made up of 15 amino acids. Germline CDR1 and CDR2: LNHDA and SQIVND (reference sequence). CDR3 sequence: CASSIFPGGNTEAFF. The DNA for the CDR3 is TGTGCCAGTAGTATATTCCCGGGTGGAAACACTGAAGCTTTCTTT.